This T cell receptor beta chain comes out of a study of CXCR3-negative and CXCR3-positive naive CD8 T cells. Study outcomes and limitations: Most assays used freshly isolated PBMCs, as cryopreservation partially reduced CXCR3. Similarly elevated diversity marked both naive subsets, with memory CD8+ cells showing far lower diversity. CXCR3-positive naive cells had more hydrophobic TRB CDR3s than CXCR3-negative naive cells.

CD45RO-CCR7+CD27+CD95- characterized naive CD8+ T cells. Germline V gene data show CDR1 as DFQATT and CDR2 as SNEGSKA (reference sequence). The CDR3 has 17 amino acids. Notes on this clonotype: No antigen is known for it.

In preparing the TRB cDNA libraries, 5' RACE with UMI labels was used. No DNA is given; TCRdb re-called the 5' RACE reads and lists each CDR3 protein once. This table lists under 85,000 distinct CDR3 sequences. This TCR was sampled from a human donor in good health. Some clones in this sample may be carry-over from other donors' samples. The sequencing input was naive CXCR3+ CD8+ T cells from blood. As for subset: CD45RO-CCR7+CD27+CD95- naive CD8+ T cells expressing CXCR3 (TNR3+). The chain links TRBV20-1 to TRBJ1-5; TCRdb designates TRBD1, a call that cannot be tested without DNA. CDR3 in amino acids: CSARDLGRGVSNQPQHF.